These 7 T cell receptor beta chains originate from one sample sequenced in a study of CD8 T cells in ankylosing spondylitis. TCRdb recomputed calls from the 5' RACE reads with MiXCR, one row per CDR3 protein. The sample holds 35,000 to 50,000 distinct CDR3 sequences; over 9% are singletons and the top ten take 15% to 20%. The specimen sequenced was blood, either unsorted or a sorted T cell fraction (not recorded which). Receptors were obtained from a male donor with ankylosing spondylitis or in good health (not recorded which).

This clonotype was observed many times. CDR3 region: CASSFDRTTDTQYF. The CDR3 DNA follows: TGCGCCAGCAGCTTCGACAGAACCACAGATACGCAGTATTTT. The V call is TRBV5-1, the J call TRBJ2-3; perhaps TRBD1 as D (5 bases). This CDR3 has 14 amino acids. Germline loops: CDR1 SGHRS, CDR2 YFSETQ. With 2 bases removed from V and 2 bases from J, the gap between germline ends came to 9 bases.

This clonotype was observed at least ten times. The chain couples TRBV5-6 to TRBJ2-5, with 9 bases that match TRBD1. This CDR3 contains 16 residues. V trimming: 3 bases; J trimming: 5 bases; junction bases outside the gene matches: 11. Germline assignment: CDR1 SGHDT and CDR2 YYEEEE. CDR3: CASSSRQQGALETQYF. The CDR3 nucleotides are TGTGCCAGCAGCTCCAGGCAACAGGGGGCATTGGAGACCCAGTACTTC.

This clonotype was picked up many times. V is TRBV10-3 and J is TRBJ2-2, with TRBD2 identical over 7 bases. V dropped 5 bases and J dropped 6; count of bases not matched to a gene: 9. Germline assignment: CDR1 ENHRY and CDR2 SYGVKD. This CDR3 contains 15 residues. The chain's CDR3 is CAISYGGSLAGELFF. In nucleotides, the CDR3 is TGTGCCATCAGTTATGGCGGGAGTCTCGCCGGGGAGCTGTTTTTT.

In its sample, this clonotype was seen many times. The chain is built from TRBV24-1 and TRBJ2-5; D unclear. Trimming cost V 1 base and J 7 bases, with 9 bases left between them. The germline V gene encodes CDR1 KGHDR and CDR2 SFDVKD. The CDR3 length is 13 residues. The CDR3 is CATSDFGVGTQYF. The CDR3 DNA follows: TGTGCCACCAGTGATTTTGGGGTCGGGACCCAGTACTTC.

Ten or more counts support this clonotype. The V and J genes are TRBV7-8 and TRBJ2-5; D gene unclear. The CDR3 consists of 13 residues. V was clipped by 2 bases and J by 2 bases, with 6 bases between them. CDR1 and CDR2 from the germline V gene are SGHVS and FQNEAQ. CDR3: CASSLYRQETQYF. CDR3 nucleotides: TGTGCCAGCAGCTTATATAGACAAGAGACCCAGTACTTC.

This clonotype was detected ten times or more. The rearrangement links TRBV30 to TRBJ2-1; 7 nucleotides match TRBD2. V gave up 3 bases and J gave up 3 bases; unmatched junction bases: 8. Per the germline V gene, CDR1 is GTSNPN and CDR2 is SVGIG (reference sequence). The CDR3 has 15 residues. The CDR3 here is CAWSERDLHYNEQFF. The CDR3, as DNA: TGTGCCTGGAGCGAGCGGGACTTGCACTACAATGAGCAGTTCTTC.

The table lists this clonotype with many counts. J is TRBJ2-5 and V is TRBV29-1; weak D call: TRBD2 (6 bases). CDR3 size: 12 residues. The V gene's germline CDR1 is SQVTM and CDR2 ANQGSEA. Trimming stripped 7 bases from V and 2 bases from J, with 11 bases between. In DNA, the CDR3 is TGCAGCGGCGGGGCGCAACAAGAGACCCAGTACTTC. Its protein is CSGGAQQETQYF.